Shown below are 4 T cell receptor beta chains from a single sample sequenced in a study of OX40 agonist ivuxolimab in advanced cancers. Measured with immunoSEQ multiplex PCR; TCRdb has only the in-frame clones, and not every one. The table shows about 46,000 clones, with 80% to 90% occurring only once. Sample: CD4+ or CD8+ T cells sorted from blood, taken in a trial of the OX40 agonist ivuxolimab. Receptors were obtained from an adult with an advanced solid tumor such as melanoma, head and neck, liver or kidney cancer.

This clone appeared once. The rearrangement joins TRBV5-1 to TRBJ2-1; TRBD1 matches at 9 bases. Trimming took 0 bases from V and 7 from J; bases not matched to a gene: 5. In germline, CDR1 is SGHRS, CDR2 YFSETQ. CDR3 length: 15 amino acids. The CDR3: CASSLDRGPGNEQFF. The CDR3 nucleotides are TGCGCCAGCAGCTTGGACAGGGGGCCGGGGAATGAGCAGTTCTTC.

The gene calls are TRBV9 and TRBJ2-2, with a possible D match to TRBD2 (5 bases). Germline-derived CDR1 and CDR2 are SGDLS and YYNGEE. This CDR3 region has 14 residues. V was shortened by 0 bases and J by 4 bases, with 7 bases between the two germline ends. Written as DNA, the CDR3 is TGTGCCAGCAGCGTAGGAGGGTTCACCGGGGAGCTGTTTTTT. It translates to CASSVGGFTGELFF.

As to this clone: The sample carries other DNA sequences with the same CDR3. CDR3 region: CASSMGYEQYF. The CDR3 nucleotides are TGTGCCAGTAGTATGGGGTACGAGCAGTACTTC. The chain uses TRBV19 and TRBJ2-7, with no clear D. CDR3 length equals 11 residues. CDR1 LNHDA and CDR2 SQIVND come from the germline V gene (reference sequence). V was pared by 3 bases and J by 4 bases, with 4 bases between.

This chain connects TRBV4-3 to TRBJ2-7; D is perhaps TRBD1 (6 bases). The CDR3 is made up of 16 amino acids. Trimming pared 0 bases from V and 3 bases from J, leaving 15 bases between. Germline-derived CDR1 and CDR2 are LGHNA and YSLEER. CDR3 bases: TGCGCCAGCAGCCAAGAAAGGGGCAGGGGCTACTACGAGCAGTACTTC. Its translation: CASSQERGRGYYEQYF.